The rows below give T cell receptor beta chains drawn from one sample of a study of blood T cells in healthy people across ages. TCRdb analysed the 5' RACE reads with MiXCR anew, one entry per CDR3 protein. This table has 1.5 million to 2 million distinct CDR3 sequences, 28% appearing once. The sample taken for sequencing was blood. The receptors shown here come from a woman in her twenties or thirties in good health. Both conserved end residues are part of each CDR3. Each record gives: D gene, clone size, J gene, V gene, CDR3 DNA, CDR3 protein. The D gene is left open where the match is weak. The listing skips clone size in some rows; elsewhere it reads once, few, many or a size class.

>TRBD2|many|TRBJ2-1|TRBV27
TGTGCCAGCAGTTTGCCGGGGGGGCATCACAATGAGCAGTTCTTC
CASSLPGGHHNEQFF
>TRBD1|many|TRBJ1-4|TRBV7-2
TGTGCCAGCAAACGGACCACATCAGGGGGACGCGAAAAACTGTTTTTT
CASKRTTSGGREKLFF
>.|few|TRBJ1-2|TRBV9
TGTGCCAGCAGCGTAGATGCCTCCGCCGGCTATGGCTACACCTTC
CASSVDASAGYGYTF
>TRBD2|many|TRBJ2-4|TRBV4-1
TGCGCCAGCAGCCAAGTTGGCGGGGGAGAATATAAAAACATTCAGTACTTC
CASSQVGGGEYKNIQYF
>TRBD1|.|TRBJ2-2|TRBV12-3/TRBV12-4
TGTGCCAGCAGATGGACAGGGAAATCCGGGGAGCTGTTTTTT
CASRWTGKSGELFF
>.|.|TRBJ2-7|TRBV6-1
TGTGCCACCTTATGGATTCTCGGCAACTACGAGCAGTACTTC
CATLWILGNYEQYF
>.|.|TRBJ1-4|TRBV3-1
TGTGCCGGCAGCCAAAGAATGGCAGGTGAAAAACTGTTTTTT
CAGSQRMAGEKLFF
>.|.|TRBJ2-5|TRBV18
TGTGCCAGCTCACCCGGGATAGGAGTGGGAGGAGAGACCCAGTACTTC
CASSPGIGVGGETQYF
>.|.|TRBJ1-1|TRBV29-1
TGCAGCGTTGGTCGGGGGGGTGACACTGAAGCTTTCTTT
CSVGRGGDTEAFF
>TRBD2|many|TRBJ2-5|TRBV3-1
TGTGCCAGCAGCCTGATTTCCGGGACTAGTCAAGAGACCCAGTACTTC
CASSLISGTSQETQYF
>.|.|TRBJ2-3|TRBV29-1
TGCAGCGTGGGATACGGCAGGGGCACAGATACGCAGTATTTT
CSVGYGRGTDTQYF
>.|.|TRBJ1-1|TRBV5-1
TGCGCCAGCAGCTTGGACAGGGTAGTCACTGAAGCTTTCTTT
CASSLDRVVTEAFF
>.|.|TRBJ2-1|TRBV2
TGTGCCAGCAGTGATGGCTTGAGGGACCAAACCTACAATGAGCAGTTCTTC
CASSDGLRDQTYNEQFF